This TCR beta chain was observed in a study of T cell repertoires in cytomegalovirus infection. At the level of the study: Public signatures in TCR beta pointed to CMV infection and matching HLA type.

Study outcomes and limitations: Summed frequency of public TCR beta families distinguished CMV carriers with the relevant HLA.

CDR3 length: 15 amino acids. The germline V and J ends were trimmed by 7 bases and 0 bases, with 13 bases remaining between them. TCRdb fed the reads into MiXCR, producing one record per CDR3 protein. The top ten clones hold roughly a tenth of a sample with 480,000 or so distinct CDR3 sequences, about 11% of them seen once. This clonotype was observed at least ten times. Its target is not known. This TCR came from a human donor in good health (CMV status not recorded). Some clones in this sample may be carry-over from other donors' samples. The chain combines TRBV12-3 or TRBV12-4 with TRBJ2-1, with D maybe TRBD2 (6 bases). Sequencing used PBMCs. The CDR3 reads CASNPGLGSYNEQFF. The CDR3 DNA is TGTGCCAGCAACCCGGGACTTGGCTCCTACAATGAGCAGTTCTTC.